Each of the 19 T cell receptor beta chains below was sequenced from the same sample in a study of Ad26.COV2.S vaccination and SARS-CoV-2 variants. Sample treatment: around 19 received Ad26.COV2.S at low or high dose, single or two shots; about five received placebo; per-sample allocation not given. Repertoires come from day 63 after the first vaccine or placebo injection. Here immunoSEQ multiplex PCR was the method, and the copy in TCRdb shows in-frame clones only, minus some. The top ten hold under 2% of the sample, which has a few hundred thousand clones, around nine tenths seen once. The specimen was peripheral blood, collected in a trial of Ad26.COV2.S vaccine versus placebo. The receptors here all came from a person between 18 and 59 years old who received the Ad26.COV2.S COVID-19 vaccine or a placebo.

The gene calls are TRBV7-9 and TRBJ2-7; 12 nucleotides agree with TRBD2. Germline loops: CDR1 SEHNR, CDR2 FQNEAQ (reference sequence). Trimming cost V 4 bases and J 5 bases; bases outside gene matches: 9. The CDR3 spans 16 residues. In nucleotides, the CDR3 is TGTGCCAGCAGCTCGATTCCTAGCGGGGGGGCCCACGAGCAGTACTTC. This translates into CASSSIPSGGAHEQYF.

The V gene is TRBV7-3, the J gene TRBJ2-7; a possible D gene is TRBD2 (6 bases). Per germline, CDR1 SGHTA and CDR2 FQGTGA. V was clipped by 5 bases and J by 2 bases, with 16 bases between them. This CDR3 contains 15 residues. The CDR3 is CASSPGGAGAYEQYF. In nucleotides, the CDR3 is TGTGCCAGCAGCCCAGGAGGGGCGGGTGCCTACGAGCAGTACTTC.

This chain uses TRBV9 with TRBJ2-5; weak D call: TRBD2 (5 bases). The CDR3 sequence is 15 residues long. CDR1 and CDR2 (germline): SGDLS, YYNGEE. The V gene lost 4 bases and the J gene lost 3 bases, with 16 bases spanning the gap. The CDR3 here is CASSIDWERKETQYF. For the CDR3, the DNA is TGTGCCAGCAGCATAGACTGGGAGCGGAAAGAGACCCAGTACTTC.

V and J are TRBV5-1 and TRBJ1-2; D is perhaps TRBD1 (6 bases). The germline gives CDR1 SGHRS, CDR2 YFSETQ. This CDR3 spans 14 amino acids. Deletions cut 0 bases from V and 8 bases from J, with 14 bases between. CDR3 sequence reads: CASSLVTGEGGYTF. In DNA form, the CDR3 reads TGCGCCAGCAGCTTGGTGACAGGTGAAGGGGGCTACACCTTC. Based on the CDR3 plus reference TRBV5-1 and TRBJ1-2, the full variable domain is KAGVTQTPRYLIKTRGQQVTLSCSPISGHRSVSWYQQTPGQGLQFLFEYFSETQRNKGNFPGRFSGRQFSNSRSEMNVSTLELGDSALYLCASSLVTGEGGYTFGSGTRLTVV.

The rearrangement uses TRBV5-1 and TRBJ2-7, with 10 bases fitting TRBD1. The CDR3 extends over 15 amino acids. With V trimmed by 0 bases and J by 5 bases, 5 bases remained unmatched. Looked up from germline, CDR1 is SGHRS and CDR2 is YFSETQ. Here the CDR3 reads CASSLEDRGPDEQYF. The CDR3 nucleotides read TGCGCCAGCAGCTTGGAAGACAGGGGGCCGGACGAGCAGTACTTC.

The rearrangement links TRBV5-1 to TRBJ2-3; 8 nucleotides agree with TRBD2. Trimming at V came to 2 bases and at J to 3 bases, leaving 11 bases not matched to a gene. Germline V CDR1 and CDR2: SGHRS, YFSETQ. The CDR3 is made up of 17 amino acids. CDR3 region: CASSFNRLAGVTDTQYF. CDR3 coding DNA: TGCGCCAGCAGCTTTAATCGGCTAGCGGGTGTTACAGATACGCAGTATTTT.

This chain links TRBV6-1 with TRBJ1-3; D not certain. The CDR3 runs 16 residues. Germline CDR1 MNHNS, CDR2 SASEGT. Trimming removed 4 bases from V and 0 bases from J, with 13 bases in between. DNA of the CDR3: TGTGCCAGCAGTGTAGTCAGGACGTACTCTGGAAACACCATATATTTT. Amino acid sequence: CASSVVRTYSGNTIYF.

The V and J genes are TRBV9 and TRBJ2-3; D ambiguous. The CDR3 runs to 15 residues. Germline CDR1 reads SGDLS; CDR2 reads YYNGEE. Trimming took off 0 bases at V and 6 bases at J, with 14 bases between the two ends. CDR3 loop: CASSVVPTGTDTQYF. For the CDR3, the DNA is TGTGCCAGCAGCGTAGTGCCGACGGGTACTGATACGCAGTATTTT.

The chain has TRBV7-2 and TRBJ2-1; D is ambiguous. The germline CDR1 and CDR2 sequences are SGHTA and FQGNSA. The CDR3 totals 14 residues. Trimming stripped 0 bases from V and 9 bases from J, with 12 bases between. The CDR3 loop reads CASSLAGTRREQFF. The CDR3 DNA reads as TGTGCCAGCAGCTTAGCAGGCACCCGGCGTGAGCAGTTCTTC.

In regard to this clone: This sample includes further DNA sequences coding for the same CDR3. The genes are TRBV7-9 and TRBJ2-2; D not certain. Germline V gives CDR1 SEHNR, CDR2 FQNEAQ (reference sequence). The V gene lost 1 base and the J gene lost 1 base, with 4 bases spanning the gap. The CDR3 covers 14 residues. For the CDR3, the DNA is TGTGCCAGCAGCTTAGGGGTGAACACCGGGGAGCTGTTTTTT. This sequence encodes CASSLGVNTGELFF.

V gene TRBV2 combines with J gene TRBJ2-3; 9 bases agree with TRBD1. Germline CDR1 reads SNHLY; CDR2 reads FYNNEI. The J segment lost 5 bases and the V segment lost 2 bases, leaving 5 bases of the junction unmatched. The length of the CDR3 is 15 residues. The CDR3 DNA reads as TGTGCCAGCAGTGAATACAGGGGGCAGAAAGATACGCAGTATTTT. Translation gives CASSEYRGQKDTQYF.

The chain combines TRBV2 with TRBJ1-5; 7 bases are a match to TRBD1. CDR3 length equals 15 residues. Germline-derived CDR1 and CDR2 are SNHLY and FYNNEI. The V and J ends lost 2 bases and 5 bases, in that order; junction bases with no gene match: 6. The CDR3 sequence: CASSEQQGDYQPQHF. For the CDR3, the DNA is TGTGCCAGCAGTGAACAGCAGGGGGATTATCAGCCCCAGCATTTT.

This chain connects TRBV11-2 to TRBJ2-6; D is unclear. Germline assignment: CDR1 SGHAT and CDR2 FQNNGV. The CDR3 runs 14 residues. V shed 2 bases and J shed 3 bases, with 5 bases lying between them. The CDR3 is CASSLFGGANVLTF. In DNA form, the CDR3 reads TGTGCCAGCAGCTTATTTGGTGGGGCCAACGTCCTGACTTTC. The full variable domain, in which reference TRBV11-2 and TRBJ2-6 provide the parts outside the CDR3, is EAGVAQSPRYKIIEKRQSVAFWCNPISGHATLYWYQQILGQGPKLLIQFQNNGVVDDSQLPKDRFSAERLKGVDSTLKIQPAKLEDSAVYLCASSLFGGANVLTFGAGSRLTVL.

The chain couples TRBV21-1 to TRBJ2-3; the tabulated D call, TRBD1, remains unverified against the DNA. TRBV21-1 is marked as a pseudogene. This CDR3 comprises 19 residues. The CDR3: CASSKRRWWTGESLCTQYF. CDR3 nucleotides: TGTGCCAGCAGCAAGAGAAGGTGGTGGACAGGGGAATCCCTATGTACGCAGTATTTT.

This chain joins TRBV2 and TRBJ2-5, with D maybe TRBD2 (5 bases). There are 15 residues in the CDR3. Germline V lookup: CDR1 SNHLY, CDR2 FYNNEI. V gave up 1 base and J gave up 1 base, with 10 bases separating them. The CDR3 reads CASSEEGVSQETQYF. The CDR3 DNA reads as TGTGCCAGCAGTGAAGAGGGAGTTAGCCAAGAGACCCAGTACTTC.

This sequence joins TRBV10-3 and TRBJ1-1; D is uncertain. There are 14 residues in the CDR3. Germline loops: CDR1 ENHRY, CDR2 SYGVKD. Deletions cut 0 bases from V and 0 bases from J, with 5 bases between. DNA of the CDR3: TGTGCCATCAGTGAGTCAGCGGTGAACACTGAAGCTTTCTTT. This gives the protein CAISESAVNTEAFF.

The table lists this clone with a count of one. The rearrangement links TRBV6-6 to TRBJ2-6; D unresolved. CDR3 size: 19 residues. The germline V gene has CDR1 MNHNY and CDR2 SVGAGI (reference sequence). V was trimmed by 7 bases and J by 0 bases, leaving 22 bases between them. The CDR3 sequence is CASTREGRRAFSGANVLTF. As DNA, the CDR3 is TGTGCCAGCACTCGTGAAGGCCGCAGAGCCTTCTCTGGGGCCAACGTCCTGACTTTC.

V usage is TRBV27 and J usage is TRBJ2-5; a weak D match, TRBD2 (6 bases). The CDR3 consists of 15 residues. V was clipped by 6 bases and J by 5 bases, with 19 bases between them. The germline V gene encodes CDR1 MNHEY and CDR2 SMNVEV (reference sequence). CDR3 sequence: CASRSAGSAGETQYF. The CDR3 DNA reads as TGTGCCAGCAGATCGGCCGGGAGCGCCGGGGAGACCCAGTACTTC.

The chain links TRBV4-3 to TRBJ2-1; 7 bases match TRBD1. Germline V CDR1 and CDR2: LGHNA, YSLEER. The CDR3 contains 16 residues. The V gene end was trimmed by 2 bases and the J gene end by 0 bases; junction bases not matched to a gene: 4. The CDR3 DNA sequence: TGCGCCAGCAGCCAAATAGCAGGGGGCTCCTACAATGAGCAGTTCTTC. Translation: CASSQIAGGSYNEQFF.